This passage covers 3 T cell receptor beta chains from one sample sequenced in a study of blood T cells in healthy people across ages. PCR was performed a second time for roughly 7 to 12 cycles using a sample-barcoded 5' primer and a J-beta primer mix. One entry per CDR3 protein, called by TCRdb with MiXCR from the 5' RACE reads. The repertoire includes hundreds of thousands of distinct CDR3 sequences, less than 25% of them detected once, and less than 9% sits in the top ten. This sample also appeared in a second study, on T cells of mothers and their children.

The sample consisted of blood. The receptors were sampled from a boy aged 10-17 years in good health.

V is TRBV5-1 and J is TRBJ1-5; TRBD1 is a possible D gene (5 bases). The CDR3 length is 13 residues. In germline, CDR1 is SGHRS, CDR2 YFSETQ. Trimming shortened V by 10 bases and J by 5 bases, and 16 bases separated the two germline ends. CDR3 nucleotides: TGCGCCCCAGGGTGCCCTCCCTATCAGCCCCAGCATTTT. Translating it yields CAPGCPPYQPQHF.

This clonotype has a count of ten or more. This chain connects TRBV2 to TRBJ1-2; 8 bases map to TRBD1. V trimming: 6 bases; J trimming: 1 base; junction bases outside the gene matches: 4. The CDR3 totals 14 residues. Per germline, CDR1 SNHLY and CDR2 FYNNEI. The CDR3, as DNA: TGTGCCAGCAGAGCACAGGGGGGTAACTATGGCTACACCTTC. Its translation: CASRAQGGNYGYTF. Together with reference TRBV2 and TRBJ1-2, the CDR3 gives the full variable domain: EPEVTQTPSHQVTQMGQEVILRCVPISNHLYFYWYRQILGQKVEFLVSFYNNEISEKSEIFDDQFSVERPDGSNFTLKIRSTKLEDSAMYFCASRAQGGNYGYTFGSGTRLTVV.

The chain recombines TRBV12-3 or TRBV12-4 with TRBJ2-5; D may be TRBD1 (6 bases). V lost 4 bases, J lost 1 base, and 10 bases lay in between. This CDR3 contains 14 residues. The CDR3 here is CASSSRQVQETQYF. Written as DNA, the CDR3 is TGTGCCAGCAGTTCGAGACAGGTCCAAGAGACCCAGTACTTC.